Listed here are 19 T cell receptor beta chains from one sample, sequenced in a study of control samples from healthy donors and cancer patients. Sequencing was performed with immunoSEQ multiplex PCR; in TCRdb, only in-frame clones are kept and a portion is missing. The sample has tens of thousands of clones; 85% to 95% are singletons. Sequenced material: blood. These receptors were collected from a woman younger than 45 in good health.

V is TRBV28 and J is TRBJ1-5; 7 positions agree with TRBD1. The V gene end was trimmed by 9 bases and the J gene end by 3 bases; junction bases not matched to a gene: 11. Germline assignment: CDR1 MDHEN and CDR2 SYDVKM. The CDR3 contains 15 residues. The CDR3 region has the DNA TGTGCCAGTTTCCCAGGACAGGCTCCCAATCAGCCCCAGCATTTT. Translation gives CASFPGQAPNQPQHF. Combining the CDR3 with reference TRBV28 and TRBJ1-5 gives the whole variable domain DVKVTQSSRYLVKRTGEKVFLECVQDMDHENMFWYRQDPGLGLRLIYFSYDVKMKEKGDIPEGYSVSREKKERFSLILESASTNQTSMYLCASFPGQAPNQPQHFGDGTRLSIL.

The V gene is TRBV6-2 or TRBV6-3, the J gene TRBJ2-3, with D hard to call. CDR3 length equals 12 residues. With 2 bases removed from V and 6 bases from J, the gap between germline ends came to 6 bases. The germline gives CDR1 MNHEY, CDR2 SVGEGT. The CDR3 sequence is CASSYMGDTQYF. As DNA, the CDR3 is TGTGCCAGCAGTTACATGGGGGATACGCAGTATTTT.

V is TRBV2 and J is TRBJ1-5; TRBD1 is a possible D gene (5 bases). CDR1 is SNHLY and CDR2 is FYNNEI in the germline V gene. This CDR3 is built from 13 residues. Trimming left V 2 bases short and J 5 bases short, with 7 bases between. The CDR3 reads CASSEQGDQPQHF. In nucleotides, the CDR3 is TGTGCCAGCAGTGAACAGGGCGATCAGCCCCAGCATTTT.

The rearrangement joins TRBV5-4 to TRBJ2-1, with TRBD2 as a possible D gene (6 bases). This CDR3 comprises 14 residues. CDR1 is SGHNT and CDR2 is YYREEE in the germline V gene (reference sequence). Trimming cost V 4 bases and J 5 bases, with 13 bases left between them. The chain's CDR3 is CASSSWRGHNEQFF. The CDR3 region has the DNA TGTGCCAGCAGCAGCTGGCGGGGTCACAATGAGCAGTTCTTC.

This chain uses TRBV11-2 with TRBJ2-1; D unresolved. In germline, CDR1 is SGHAT, CDR2 FQNNGV. V gave up 1 base and J gave up 6 bases, with 4 bases separating them. The CDR3 is made up of 12 amino acids. This CDR3 reads CASSLAFNEQFF. The CDR3 region has the DNA TGTGCCAGCAGCTTAGCGTTCAATGAGCAGTTCTTC.

The chain carries TRBV6-5 and TRBJ1-5; D unresolved. V was cut by 6 bases and J by 0 bases, with 12 bases left in between. The V gene's germline CDR1 is MNHEY and CDR2 SVGAGI. This CDR3 is 15 amino acids long. Written as DNA, the CDR3 is TGTGCCAGCAGGATTACAGAGTATAGCAATCAGCCCCAGCATTTT. As protein: CASRITEYSNQPQHF.

The chain is built from TRBV10-3 and TRBJ1-1; D unresolved. Germline V gene data show CDR1 as ENHRY and CDR2 as SYGVKD. The CDR3 has 13 amino acids. Trimming took off 4 bases at V and 1 base at J, with 7 bases between the two ends. CDR3 residues: CAISAVSNTEAFF. The DNA of the CDR3 is TGTGCCATCAGTGCTGTCTCGAACACTGAAGCTTTCTTT.

This chain uses TRBV28 with TRBJ2-5; 11 bases map to TRBD2. CDR3 length: 15 amino acids. Germline lookup yields CDR1 MDHEN and CDR2 SYDVKM. Losses at the gene ends were 2 bases for V and 2 bases for J; bases not matched to a gene: 1. DNA for the CDR3: TGTGCCAGCAGTTTACTAGCGGGGGGACAAGAGACCCAGTACTTC. Translation: CASSLLAGGQETQYF.

The chain uses TRBV18 and TRBJ1-5, with 9 bases that match TRBD1. In germline, CDR1 is KGHSH, CDR2 LQKENI. The CDR3 is made up of 14 amino acids. Trimming took 3 bases from V and 5 from J; bases not matched to a gene: 2. CDR3: CASSPGQGHQPQHF. The DNA for the CDR3 is TGTGCCAGCTCACCCGGACAGGGGCATCAGCCCCAGCATTTT. Full variable domain (rest looked up from reference TRBV18 and TRBJ1-5): NAGVMQNPRHLVRRRGQEARLRCSPMKGHSHVYWYRQLPEEGLKFMVYLQKENIIDESGMPKERFSAEFPKEGPSILRIQQVVRGDSAAYFCASSPGQGHQPQHFGDGTRLSIL.

V gene TRBV7-3 combines with J gene TRBJ2-7; no firm D call. Germline V CDR1 and CDR2: SGHTA, FQGTGA. The CDR3 runs 18 residues. The V end was cut by 1 base, the J end by 2 bases, with 21 bases between. The DNA for the CDR3 is TGTGCCAGCAGCTTAAAGAAACTTTACCCCAACTTTACCTACGAGCAGTACTTC. Protein: CASSLKKLYPNFTYEQYF.

CDR3 residues: CSAGRQETQYF. The DNA for the CDR3 is TGCAGTGCAGGCAGACAAGAGACCCAGTACTTC. The rearrangement joins TRBV20-1 to TRBJ2-5, with no clear D. This CDR3 is 11 amino acids long. Germline CDR1 and CDR2: DFQATT and SNEGSKA (reference sequence). The V end was cut by 6 bases, the J end by 2 bases, with 7 bases between.

This chain connects TRBV7-9 to TRBJ2-5; TRBD1 agrees at 9 bases. The CDR3 covers 15 residues. CDR1 SEHNR and CDR2 FQNEAQ come from the germline V gene (reference sequence). J lost 2 bases, V lost 3 bases, and 4 bases had no gene match. The DNA of the CDR3 is TGTGCCAGCAGCTTTACCGGACAGGGGCAAGAGACCCAGTACTTC. This translates into CASSFTGQGQETQYF.

The chain uses TRBV10-3 and TRBJ2-3; D not resolved. The germline gives CDR1 ENHRY, CDR2 SYGVKD. The CDR3 sequence is 13 residues long. The V end was cut by 7 bases, the J end by 2 bases, with 10 bases between. This CDR3 is CAINRQPTDTQYF. The CDR3 bases are TGTGCCATCAATCGGCAACCCACAGATACGCAGTATTTT.

The chain links TRBV5-6 to TRBJ1-1, with TRBD1 matching 9 bases. The CDR3 is 16 amino acids. The germline V gene encodes CDR1 SGHDT and CDR2 YYEEEE. V dropped 4 bases and J dropped 0; count of bases not matched to a gene: 7. As DNA, the CDR3 is TGTGCCAGCAGCGGGACAGGGATTGTCATGAACACTGAAGCTTTCTTT. Its protein product is CASSGTGIVMNTEAFF.

The chain carries TRBV6-1 and TRBJ1-1; no clear D. Germline CDR1 MNHNS, CDR2 SASEGT. V gave up 0 bases and J gave up 2 bases, with 7 bases separating them. The CDR3 runs 14 residues. CDR3 in amino acids: CASSEAHGNTEAFF. CDR3 bases: TGTGCCAGCAGTGAAGCGCACGGTAACACTGAAGCTTTCTTT.

The chain uses TRBV2 and TRBJ1-4, with 9 bases fitting TRBD1. Unmatched junction bases numbered 5, after V lost 4 bases and J lost 8 bases. Germline-derived CDR1 and CDR2 are SNHLY and FYNNEI. The length of the CDR3 is 14 residues. The CDR3 DNA reads TGTGCCAGCAGTGCTCGGACAGGGGTCGAAAAACTGTTTTTT. It translates to CASSARTGVEKLFF.

The chain uses TRBV10-2 and TRBJ2-2, with a possible D match to TRBD2 (8 bases). The CDR3 covers 18 residues. V lost 4 bases, J lost 6 bases, and 24 bases lay in between. The V gene's germline CDR1 is WSHSY and CDR2 SAAADI. CDR3 nucleotides: TGCGCCAGCAGTGGACAGCGGGGGAGGACAGGACGACCCGGGGAGCTGTTTTTT. This encodes CASSGQRGRTGRPGELFF.

The V and J genes are TRBV5-1 and TRBJ1-6; no firm D call. This CDR3 region has 13 residues. The germline gives CDR1 SGHRS, CDR2 YFSETQ. V was shortened by 4 bases and J by 13 bases, with 15 bases between the two germline ends. CDR3 in amino acids: CASSALGEGPLHF. As DNA, the CDR3 is TGCGCCAGCAGCGCCCTAGGAGAAGGGCCCCTCCACTTT.

V usage is TRBV6-5 and J usage is TRBJ2-7; perhaps TRBD2 as D (5 bases). The germline V gene has CDR1 MNHEY and CDR2 SVGAGI. The CDR3 loop spans 15 amino acids. The V end lost 0 bases, the J end lost 5 bases, and 14 bases lay between the germline ends. Here the CDR3 reads CASSYSRLSGDEQYV. DNA of the CDR3: TGTGCCAGCAGTTACTCGAGGCTGAGCGGCGACGAGCAGTACGTC.